The text below deals with one TCR beta chain. Within the sample, other DNA sequences also encode this same CDR3. These data come from a study of blood T cell repertoires in COVID-19. Whole-study context: From the United States, Italy and Spain came samples of acute and convalescent COVID-19. The cDNA or gDNA used as material had been derived from T cells, B-cell-depleted T cells, or PBMCs.

In the original workflow: Reference gene primers were amplified, and this amplification served to estimate nucleated cell counts. Assay used: immunoSEQ multiplex PCR; TCRdb lists only in-frame clones, some missing. V and J calls and clone size are those listed in that table; D and trimming were worked out from the DNA. Among 53,000 or so clones listed, around 80% were seen once. Sample: peripheral blood. The clonotype comes from a man aged 55 to 69 with acute or convalescent COVID-19.

The chain's CDR3 is CASSLAQGPNQPQHF. DNA for the CDR3: TGTGCCAGCAGCTTAGCGCAGGGCCCCAATCAGCCCCAGCATTTT. V is TRBV7-9 and J is TRBJ1-5; tentatively, D is TRBD1 (5 bases). The CDR3 is 15 amino acids. The germline V gene encodes CDR1 SEHNR and CDR2 FQNEAQ (reference sequence). The V gene lost 0 bases and the J gene lost 3 bases, with 9 bases spanning the gap.